This T cell receptor (beta chain) was identified in a study of graft-versus-host responses after intestinal transplantation. About the research overall: Tacrolimus plus steroids were given to all recipients for approximately 3 years, preceded by anti-thymocyte globulin induction.

Data came from immunoSEQ multiplex PCR; TCRdb stores just in-frame clones and leaves some out. The table shows roughly 19,000 clones, with approximately 95% occurring only once. Germline V lookup: CDR1 MDHEN, CDR2 SYDVKM. V was clipped by 5 bases and J by 3 bases; unmatched bases: 4. The CDR3 totals 14 residues. The sample was PBMCs, taken 23 days after intestinal transplant. The chain carries TRBV28 and TRBJ2-3; the match to TRBD1 covers 8 bases. The TCR comes from a human patient who received an intestinal transplant, so some T cells may come from the graft donor. The CDR3 DNA reads TGTGCCAGCAGTGGGACAGGAAGTACAGATACGCAGTATTTT. The encoded protein is CASSGTGSTDTQYF.